The TCR beta chain described here comes from a study of T cell repertoires in cytomegalovirus infection. Across the study: A matching HLA type, together with CMV infection, was signaled by public TCR beta signatures.

TCRdb reprocessed the reads with MiXCR, giving one entry per CDR3 protein. The table includes 200,000 to 250,000 distinct CDR3 sequences, about 23% detected once. The length of the CDR3 is 12 residues. Trimming took off 5 bases at V and 7 bases at J, with 9 bases between the two ends. From germline, CDR1 is KGHDR and CDR2 SFDVKD. This clonotype was observed a handful of times. What it recognizes is unknown. Broader study findings: Cumulative frequency (of public TCR beta family members) identified carriers of CMV plus the relevant HLA.

This chain links TRBV24-1 with TRBJ2-3; unclear D gene. Input material: CD8+ T cells from PBMCs. The clonotype comes from a human donor in good health (CMV status not recorded). Some clones in this sample may be carry-over from other donors' samples. The CDR3 DNA sequence: TGTGCCACCAGTGGATGGGAAAATACGCAGTATTTT. Its protein is CATSGWENTQYF.